Below, 10 T cell receptor beta chains from the same sample are listed, as sequenced in a study of T cells in Graves' hyperthyroidism and ophthalmopathy. Amplification yielded TCR beta CDR3 regions, with RNA transcripts as the source. A set of HTBI primers served as the primers for a first-round RT-PCR of the TCR CDR3. Using its own MiXCR run on the multiplex PCR reads, TCRdb lists one record per CDR3 protein. The sample gives around 700,000 distinct CDR3 sequences, over 15% of which show up once; roughly a sixth is in the top ten. Sequencing was carried out using blood. The receptors shown here come from a woman aged 45-60 years with Graves' hyperthyroidism that later progressed to Graves' ophthalmopathy.

This clonotype was recorded at least ten times. This chain uses TRBV7-9 with TRBJ2-5; D is perhaps TRBD2 (6 bases). The CDR3 length is 13 residues. The germline V gene has CDR1 SEHNR and CDR2 FQNEAQ (reference sequence). V lost 6 bases and J 5 bases, leaving 13 bases between the germline ends. The CDR3 sequence is CASSFTSWETQYF. The CDR3 bases are TGTGCCAGCAGTTTCACTAGCTGGGAGACCCAGTACTTC.

This clonotype was seen ten or more times. V usage is TRBV13 and J usage is TRBJ1-6, with D hard to call. The germline gives CDR1 PRHDT, CDR2 FYEKMQ (reference sequence). V was trimmed by 1 base and J by 7 bases, leaving 5 bases between them. This CDR3 region has 13 residues. CDR3 protein: CASSLVRNSPLHF. DNA of the CDR3: TGTGCCAGCAGCTTAGTTCGGAATTCACCCCTCCACTTT.

The table lists this clonotype with many counts. This sequence joins TRBV11-2 and TRBJ1-1; TRBD1 agrees at 11 bases. The J segment lost 7 bases and the V segment lost 1 base, leaving 23 bases of the junction unmatched. CDR1 and CDR2 from the germline V gene are SGHAT and FQNNGV. This CDR3 has 21 residues. For the CDR3, the DNA is TGTGCCAGCAGCTTAGGGAGAAGGACAGGGGGCCCCTCGGGCCGAACTGATGAAGCTTTCTTT. Translation gives CASSLGRRTGGPSGRTDEAFF.

CDR3 bases: TGTGCCAGCAGCGTAGCGGCGCAGGGTCCCTACGAGCAGTACTTC. This encodes CASSVAAQGPYEQYF. This sequence joins TRBV9 and TRBJ2-7; tentative D call: TRBD1 (5 bases). Per germline, CDR1 SGDLS and CDR2 YYNGEE. The germline V and J ends were trimmed by 0 bases and 2 bases, with 12 bases remaining between them. The CDR3 consists of 15 residues.

The table lists this clonotype with many counts. The V and J genes are TRBV15 and TRBJ2-3; 7 positions agree with TRBD2. The germline V gene encodes CDR1 LNHNV and CDR2 YYDKDF (reference sequence). CDR3 length equals 15 residues. Trimming at V came to 0 bases and at J to 3 bases, leaving 3 bases not matched to a gene. The CDR3 DNA reads TGTGCCACCAGCAGAGAAGGGCGGGGGACAGATACGCAGTATTTT. As protein: CATSREGRGTDTQYF.

The chain joins TRBV12-3 or TRBV12-4 to TRBJ2-5, with a tentative D call TRBD1 (6 bases). V shed 2 bases and J shed 2 bases, with 9 bases lying between them. This CDR3 is built from 14 residues. The CDR3 loop reads CASSLTGQQETQYF. The CDR3 bases are TGTGCCAGCAGTTTAACAGGGCAACAAGAGACCCAGTACTTC.

In its sample, this clonotype was seen a few times. V usage is TRBV12-3 or TRBV12-4 and J usage is TRBJ1-5; D unresolved. CDR3 size: 16 residues. Trimming took 5 bases from V and 7 from J, leaving 21 bases between them. The CDR3 nucleotides read TGTGCCAGCAGTGCCCGATCGCAACGGGGAGGACAGCCCCAGCATTTT. Its protein product is CASSARSQRGGQPQHF.

This clonotype was detected many times. V is TRBV11-3 and J is TRBJ2-3; 9 bases line up with TRBD1. The length of the CDR3 is 15 residues. With V trimmed by 8 bases and J by 1 base, 7 bases remained unmatched. Germline CDR1 is SGHNT and CDR2 is YENEEA. The CDR3 region is CASADRGDGTDTQYF. CDR3 sequence (DNA): TGTGCCAGCGCGGACAGGGGAGATGGCACAGATACGCAGTATTTT. The full variable domain, its missing parts supplied by reference TRBV11-3 and TRBJ2-3, is EAGVVQSPRYKIIEKKQPVAFWCNPISGHNTLYWYLQNLGQGPELLIRYENEEAVDDSQLPKDRFSAERLKGVDSTLKIQPAELGDSAVYLCASADRGDGTDTQYFGPGTRLTVL.

At least ten counts were recorded for this clonotype. DNA of the CDR3: TGTGCCAGCAGCAAACAGGGGGATTTTACTTCACCCCTCCACTTT. As protein: CASSKQGDFTSPLHF. The V gene is TRBV12-3 or TRBV12-4, the J gene TRBJ1-6; 8 nucleotides agree with TRBD1. This CDR3 spans 15 amino acids. V lost 6 bases and J lost 9; bases outside the gene matches: 10.

This clonotype was observed many times. CDR3 DNA: TGTGCCAGCAGCCGGAGTTTCGATGAGCAGTTCTTC. Protein product: CASSRSFDEQFF. The chain couples TRBV3-1 to TRBJ2-1; the D is unclear. The CDR3 consists of 12 residues. The V gene lost 4 bases and the J gene lost 8 bases, with 9 bases spanning the gap. Looked up from germline, CDR1 is LGHDT and CDR2 is YNNKEL (reference sequence).